The source of this T cell receptor (beta chain) is a study of regulatory T cells in long-lasting Graves disease. Study results and limitations: Persistent disease exhibited a predilection for TRBV28, TRBJ1-2 and TRBJ2-5. Relative to newly diagnosed Graves' patients, persistent ones had lower TCR diversity.

The CDR3 runs 15 residues. V dropped 3 bases and J dropped 1; count of bases not matched to a gene: 5. Assembly of TCR beta libraries relied on iRepertoire HTBI primers together with Arm-PCR of CDR3 regions. TCRdb re-called the multiplex PCR reads through MiXCR, storing one row per CDR3 protein. The sample contains 350,000 to 450,000 distinct CDR3 sequences, roughly 24% of which appear only once. Time point denoted: persistent/refractory GD, antithyroid drugs over 5 years with positive TRAb. From RNA extracted from PBMCs, the TCR library was made. American Thyroid Association guidelines were used to diagnose Graves' disease. Worth noting for this clonotype: Its antigen is unidentified.

This chain links TRBV12-3 or TRBV12-4 with TRBJ1-2; the match to TRBD1 covers 7 bases. This clonotype was sampled from a woman between 40 and 50 years old with Graves disease. Sequencing was performed on peripheral blood mononuclear cells (PBMCs), taken when the disease was refractory, from a patient treated with antithyroid drugs. CDR3 protein: CASSFQGGLNYGYTF. As DNA, the CDR3 is TGTGCCAGCAGTTTCCAGGGGGGACTTAACTATGGCTACACCTTC.